The next 24 T cell receptor beta chains were all read from a single sample in a study of blood T cells in healthy people across ages. A J-beta primer mix and a sample-barcoded 5' primer were used in a second PCR of about 7 to 12 cycles. One entry per CDR3 protein results from TCRdb running MiXCR on the 5' RACE reads. This sample yields fewer than 800,000 distinct CDR3 sequences, of which around 48% are seen a single time; roughly a third belongs to the top ten. Material for sequencing was blood. The receptor set was obtained from a woman in her sixties in good health.

This chain joins TRBV7-6 and TRBJ1-1, with 8 bases identical to TRBD1. This CDR3 region has 15 residues. V shed 5 bases, J shed 4 bases, and the junction held 9 bases outside the gene matches. Germline CDR1 reads SGHVS; CDR2 reads FNYEAQ. The CDR3 is CASSPGRQGSTEAFF. The CDR3 nucleotides are TGTGCCAGCAGCCCTGGCCGACAGGGGAGCACTGAAGCTTTCTTT.

The sample holds a few counts of this clonotype. This chain connects TRBV4-2 to TRBJ1-1; no firm D call. Per the germline V gene, CDR1 is LGHNA and CDR2 is YNFKEQ. The CDR3 spans 14 residues. Trimming left V 2 bases short and J 5 bases short, with 12 bases between. In nucleotides, the CDR3 is TGTGCCAGCAGCCAAACGGACGGAGGGACTGAAGCTTTCTTT. Its protein product is CASSQTDGGTEAFF.

CDR3 sequence (DNA): TGTGCCAGCAGTGAAGTTGCTAGCGGGAGCGGGAACTACAATGAGCAGTTCTTC. This codes for CASSEVASGSGNYNEQFF. The chain uses TRBV2 and TRBJ2-1, with 10 bases that match TRBD2. The length of the CDR3 is 18 residues. Germline trimming cut 1 base from V and 3 bases from J; bases unmatched to any gene: 9. Germline V lookup: CDR1 SNHLY, CDR2 FYNNEI.

This sequence joins TRBV28 and TRBJ2-5; 9 bases are shared with TRBD2. CDR1 MDHEN and CDR2 SYDVKM come from the germline V gene. The CDR3 is 13 residues long. The trim removed 7 bases at V and 5 bases at J, leaving 5 bases unmatched. CDR3 coding DNA: TGTGCCAGCAATAGCGGGAGTTGGGAGACCCAGTACTTC. Translating gives CASNSGSWETQYF.

The chain has TRBV9 and TRBJ2-1; possibly TRBD2 for D (6 bases). Germline CDR1 and CDR2: SGDLS and YYNGEE. The ends were cut back, 3 bases at V and 7 bases at J, with 20 bases in the middle. The CDR3 is 16 amino acids. The CDR3 here is CASSGTGLPKGNEQFF. CDR3 nucleotide sequence: TGTGCCAGCAGCGGAACAGGACTACCAAAGGGGAATGAGCAGTTCTTC. The full variable domain, in which reference TRBV9 and TRBJ2-1 provide the parts outside the CDR3, is DSGVTQTPKHLITATGQRVTLRCSPRSGDLSVYWYQQSLDQGLQFLIQYYNGEERAKGNILERFSAQQFPDLHSELNLSSLELGDSALYFCASSGTGLPKGNEQFFGPGTRLTVL.

The gene calls are TRBV2 and TRBJ2-6; TRBD1 might be the D (6 bases). The ends were cut back, 1 base at V and 5 bases at J, with 9 bases in the middle. The germline gives CDR1 SNHLY, CDR2 FYNNEI. The CDR3 extends over 15 amino acids. Here the CDR3 reads CASSEDRAWANVLTF. The CDR3 bases are TGTGCCAGCAGTGAAGACAGGGCCTGGGCCAACGTCCTGACTTTC.

This clonotype was seen more than once but under ten times. The gene calls are TRBV7-2 and TRBJ2-7, with 11 nucleotides matching TRBD2. V lost 7 bases and J lost 4; bases outside the gene matches: 9. Germline V gene sequence: CDR1 SGHTA, CDR2 FQGNSA. The CDR3 totals 15 residues. The CDR3 here is CASNFTSGSIYEQYF. The CDR3 nucleotides are TGTGCCAGCAACTTTACTAGCGGGAGTATTTACGAGCAGTACTTC.

The genes are TRBV4-3 and TRBJ1-3; D perhaps matches TRBD1 (5 bases). The CDR3 is 15 residues long. Germline V gene lookup returns CDR1 LGHNA and CDR2 YSLEER. V lost 0 bases to trimming and J lost 3 bases, with 9 bases between them. CDR3 sequence (DNA): TGCGCCAGCAGCCAAGATTGGGGGAATGGAAACACCATATATTTT. Encoded protein: CASSQDWGNGNTIYF.

The chain has TRBV30 and TRBJ2-7; no reliable D call. The DNA end is more similar to TRBJ2-5, so the J call may be wrong. In germline, CDR1 is GTSNPN, CDR2 SVGIG (reference sequence). The CDR3 is made up of 10 amino acids. The CDR3: CAWSLETQYF. CDR3 sequence (DNA): TGTGCCTGGAGTTTAGAGACCCAGTACTTC.

This clonotype was counted only a few times. The chain's CDR3 is CASSQGPGRASYEQYF. The CDR3 DNA is TGTGCCAGCAGCCAAGGCCCTGGCAGGGCCTCCTACGAGCAGTACTTC. This chain joins TRBV14 and TRBJ2-7, with D possibly TRBD1 on 5 matching bases. Germline CDR1 and CDR2: SGHDN and FVKESK. The CDR3 spans 16 residues. The ends were cut back, 1 base at V and 0 bases at J, with 13 bases in the middle.

This clonotype occurred a few times. V usage is TRBV18 and J usage is TRBJ2-5, with D tentatively TRBD2 (5 bases). The J call may be incorrect, as the DNA end agrees better with TRBJ2-7. Germline CDR1 is KGHSH and CDR2 is LQKENI. The CDR3 is 16 amino acids. The CDR3 DNA is TGTGCCAGCTCACCACCCGGGTGGGAGCGTGATGACGAGCAGTACTTC. This sequence encodes CASSPPGWERDDEQYF.

V and J are TRBV7-2 and TRBJ2-1, with 7 nucleotides matching TRBD1. The DNA end favors TRBJ2-7, so the J call may be wrong. The V gene's germline CDR1 is SGHTA and CDR2 FQGNSA. The CDR3 spans 14 residues. The CDR3, as DNA: TGTGCCAGCGCACAGGGGAGCTCCTACAATGAGCAGTACTTC. Translated: CASAQGSSYNEQYF.

This clonotype came up a few times. The V gene is TRBV12-3 or TRBV12-4, the J gene TRBJ2-7; D is perhaps TRBD1 (6 bases). This CDR3 spans 17 amino acids. Trimming stripped 4 bases from V and 1 base from J, with 20 bases between. The CDR3 sequence: CASSYDILGGRSYEQYF. The DNA for the CDR3 is TGTGCCAGCAGTTATGACATTCTAGGGGGAAGGTCCTACGAGCAGTACTTC.

This clonotype came up many times. This chain uses TRBV18 with TRBJ2-5; TRBD2 matches at 10 bases. This CDR3 comprises 15 residues. V lost 3 bases, J lost 9 bases, and 10 bases stayed unmatched. CDR1 is KGHSH, CDR2 LQKENI, per germline. The DNA for the CDR3 is TGTGCCAGCTCACCGGGGCTAGCGGGAGAGGAGCCCCAGTACTTC. Translated: CASSPGLAGEEPQYF.

In this sample, this clonotype turned up a few times. The chain recombines TRBV7-2 with TRBJ2-1, with 7 bases identical to TRBD2. CDR3 length equals 15 residues. The germline gives CDR1 SGHTA, CDR2 FQGNSA. V was clipped by 5 bases and J by 5 bases; unmatched bases: 9. The CDR3 nucleotides read TGTGCCAGCAGCCGTGCTAGCGGAGCAAACAATGAGCAGTTCTTC. The encoded protein is CASSRASGANNEQFF. Full variable domain (rest looked up from reference TRBV7-2 and TRBJ2-1): GAGVSQSPSNKVTEKGKDVELRCDPISGHTALYWYRQSLGQGLEFLIYFQGNSAPDKSGLPSDRFSAERTGGSVSTLTIQRTQQEDSAVYLCASSRASGANNEQFFGPGTRLTVL.

In its sample, this clonotype was seen once. The junction differs from germline at one of its ends, possibly a read error. V is TRBV20-1 and J is TRBJ2-2; weak D call: TRBD2 (5 bases). The length of the CDR3 is 15 residues. The germline V gene encodes CDR1 DFQATT and CDR2 SNEGSKA (reference sequence). As DNA, the CDR3 is TGCAGTGCCAGAGGGCTAGTTCGTTACACCGGGGAGCTGTTTTTT. Residues: CSARGLVRYTGELFF.

This chain connects TRBV10-3 to TRBJ2-6; TRBD1 is a possible D gene (6 bases). Germline CDR1 and CDR2: ENHRY and SYGVKD. The CDR3 sequence is 13 residues long. The CDR3 nucleotides are TGTGCTACTGCAGGGGATGGGGCCAACGTCCTGACTTTC. Translating it yields CATAGDGANVLTF.

This clonotype was seen a few times. The V gene is TRBV7-2, the J gene TRBJ2-7; D remains unclear. Per germline, CDR1 SGHTA and CDR2 FQGNSA. Trimming stripped 1 base from V and 11 bases from J, with 12 bases between. There are 12 residues in the CDR3. The CDR3 here is CASSLDWSRKYF. The CDR3 DNA reads as TGTGCCAGCAGCTTAGATTGGTCAAGGAAGTACTTC. Looking up the rest from reference TRBV7-2 and TRBJ2-7 gives the full variable domain: GAGVSQSPSNKVTEKGKDVELRCDPISGHTALYWYRQSLGQGLEFLIYFQGNSAPDKSGLPSDRFSAERTGGSVSTLTIQRTQQEDSAVYLCASSLDWSRKYFGPGTRLTVT.

A single count supports this clonotype. Germline is not matched at one junction end, which may reflect a read error. The chain employs TRBV20-1 and TRBJ1-1; D ambiguous. Germline CDR1 and CDR2: DFQATT and SNEGSKA (reference sequence). The CDR3 sequence is 12 residues long. The CDR3 region is CRASRMNTEAFF. The CDR3 DNA sequence: TGCAGGGCTAGCAGGATGAACACTGAAGCTTTCTTT.

This clonotype was seen more than once but under ten times. The genes are TRBV29-1 and TRBJ2-3; D unclear. CDR1 is SQVTM and CDR2 is ANQGSEA in the germline V gene. The CDR3 loop spans 12 amino acids. Trimming took off 8 bases at V and 0 bases at J, with 9 bases between the two ends. CDR3 DNA sequence: TGCAGCTCCGGGCAGAGCACAGATACGCAGTATTTT. This translates into CSSGQSTDTQYF.

The gene calls are TRBV28 and TRBJ1-1; D call uncertain. Between the trimmed V and J ends, which lost 11 bases and 1 base, there was a span of 8 bases. The germline CDR1 and CDR2 sequences are MDHEN and SYDVKM. This CDR3 comprises 11 residues. The CDR3 DNA sequence: TGTGCCCTTCGGAGGAACACTGAAGCTTTCTTT. It yields the protein CALRRNTEAFF.

The rearrangement links TRBV11-2 to TRBJ2-7; 7 nucleotides align to TRBD2. The CDR3 extends over 21 amino acids. Germline CDR1 is SGHAT and CDR2 is FQNNGV. The V and J ends lost 5 bases and 3 bases, in that order; junction bases with no gene match: 28. The CDR3 DNA is TGTGCCAGCAGCCCGGTAACCTCTATTACTAGCGATAGCCTAAAATTCTACGAGCAGTACTTC. As protein: CASSPVTSITSDSLKFYEQYF. Complete variable domain (other parts from reference TRBV11-2 and TRBJ2-7): EAGVAQSPRYKIIEKRQSVAFWCNPISGHATLYWYQQILGQGPKLLIQFQNNGVVDDSQLPKDRFSAERLKGVDSTLKIQPAKLEDSAVYLCASSPVTSITSDSLKFYEQYFGPGTRLTVT.

This clonotype was observed a handful of times. The chain employs TRBV5-1 and TRBJ2-7; 9 nucleotides line up with TRBD2. The CDR3 contains 16 residues. In germline, CDR1 is SGHRS, CDR2 YFSETQ. J lost 1 base, V lost 4 bases, and 9 bases had no gene match. This CDR3 is CASSTETSGGSYEQYF. CDR3 nucleotide sequence: TGCGCCAGCAGCACGGAGACTAGCGGCGGATCCTACGAGCAGTACTTC. Based on the CDR3 plus reference TRBV5-1 and TRBJ2-7, the full variable domain is KAGVTQTPRYLIKTRGQQVTLSCSPISGHRSVSWYQQTPGQGLQFLFEYFSETQRNKGNFPGRFSGRQFSNSRSEMNVSTLELGDSALYLCASSTETSGGSYEQYFGPGTRLTVT.

The chain uses TRBV28 and TRBJ2-7, with 10 bases identical to TRBD2. The CDR3 has 14 amino acids. V gave up 10 bases and J gave up 7 bases; unmatched junction bases: 13. Germline CDR1 reads MDHEN; CDR2 reads SYDVKM. DNA of the CDR3: TGTGCCACCCTAAGGACTAGCGGTTACAATGAGCAGTACTTC. Its translation is CATLRTSGYNEQYF. Filled out from reference TRBV28 and TRBJ2-7, the complete variable domain reads DVKVTQSSRYLVKRTGEKVFLECVQDMDHENMFWYRQDPGLGLRLIYFSYDVKMKEKGDIPEGYSVSREKKERFSLILESASTNQTSMYLCATLRTSGYNEQYFGPGTRLTVT.